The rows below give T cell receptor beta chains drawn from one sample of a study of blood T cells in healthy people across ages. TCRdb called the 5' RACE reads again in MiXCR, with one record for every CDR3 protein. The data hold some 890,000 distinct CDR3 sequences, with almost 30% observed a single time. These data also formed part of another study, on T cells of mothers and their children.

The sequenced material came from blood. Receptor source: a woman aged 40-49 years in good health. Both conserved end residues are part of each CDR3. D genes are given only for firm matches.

CDR3aa: CASSSTGGGQEKLFF
v_gene: TRBV28
d_gene: TRBD1

CDR3aa: CATSDLWSNEQFF
v_gene: TRBV24-1
d_gene: NA

CDR3aa: CASSQEQGTLYEQYF
v_gene: TRBV6-1
d_gene: TRBD1

CDR3aa: CASSFGLAGGPRRTSTDTQYF
v_gene: TRBV12-1
d_gene: NA

CDR3aa: CASSPGTATNYGYTF
v_gene: TRBV18
d_gene: TRBD1

CDR3aa: CASSQEGTGHEKLFF
v_gene: TRBV4-1
d_gene: TRBD1

CDR3aa: CAIRDVRVGTEAFF
v_gene: TRBV10-3
d_gene: NA

CDR3aa: CASSLDGLVSFGETQYF
v_gene: TRBV7-2
d_gene: NA

CDR3aa: CASRTGGSAEAFF
v_gene: TRBV5-1
d_gene: TRBD1

CDR3aa: CASSQVNLLAGKNTDTQYF
v_gene: TRBV4-1
d_gene: TRBD2

CDR3aa: CANSPVNEQFF
v_gene: TRBV12-3/TRBV12-4
d_gene: NA

CDR3aa: CASSLGRDSSNYGYTF
v_gene: TRBV5-1
d_gene: TRBD1

CDR3aa: CSVELAGLYEQYF
v_gene: TRBV29-1
d_gene: TRBD2

CDR3aa: CASSLTGTLTGTNSYNEQFF
v_gene: TRBV7-3
d_gene: NA

CDR3aa: CASSLYGSPQPQHF
v_gene: TRBV7-3
d_gene: NA

CDR3aa: CASSLQGLTAEQYF
v_gene: TRBV7-2
d_gene: NA

CDR3aa: CASSSSDTNYGYTF
v_gene: TRBV28
d_gene: NA

CDR3aa: CASRGGHTYNEQFF
v_gene: TRBV28
d_gene: NA

CDR3aa: CASSGRGAVDTEAFF
v_gene: TRBV28
d_gene: NA

CDR3aa: CASSFRKGSTGERFF
v_gene: TRBV7-2
d_gene: NA

CDR3aa: CASSLGPGRNTEAFF
v_gene: TRBV5-1
d_gene: NA

CDR3aa: CSARERQNTDTQYF
v_gene: TRBV20-1
d_gene: NA

CDR3aa: CASSFSPRREQYF
v_gene: TRBV7-9
d_gene: NA

CDR3aa: CASSQGRANTYEQYF
v_gene: TRBV4-1
d_gene: NA

CDR3aa: CASSQRGLGKNIQYF
v_gene: TRBV4-1
d_gene: NA

CDR3aa: CASTRTSGGFQETQYF
v_gene: TRBV6-6
d_gene: TRBD2

CDR3aa: CSVESNLNYERYF
v_gene: TRBV29-1
d_gene: NA

CDR3aa: CASSYAGTVQETQYF
v_gene: TRBV6-2/TRBV6-3
d_gene: TRBD1

CDR3aa: CASSPGLAYEQFF
v_gene: TRBV5-1
d_gene: TRBD2